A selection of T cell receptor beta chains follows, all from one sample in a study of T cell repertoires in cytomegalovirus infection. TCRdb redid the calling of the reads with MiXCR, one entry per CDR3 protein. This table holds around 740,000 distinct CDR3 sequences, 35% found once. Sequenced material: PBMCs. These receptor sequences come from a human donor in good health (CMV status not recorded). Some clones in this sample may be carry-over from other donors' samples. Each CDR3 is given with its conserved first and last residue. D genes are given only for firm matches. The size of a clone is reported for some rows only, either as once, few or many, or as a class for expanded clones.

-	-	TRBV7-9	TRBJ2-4	TGTGCCAGCAGCTTATACCCGGACCAGGGACTAGCCAAAAACATTCAGTACTTC	CASSLYPDQGLAKNIQYF
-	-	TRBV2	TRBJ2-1	TGTGCCAGCAGTGAAGCGCGGGACAGCATCTACAATGAGCAGTTCTTC	CASSEARDSIYNEQFF
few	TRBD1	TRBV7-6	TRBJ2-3	TGTGCCAGCAGCGTGGGACAGTCCCTTAGAGATACGCAGTATTTT	CASSVGQSLRDTQYF
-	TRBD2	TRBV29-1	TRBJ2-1	TGCAGCGTTGAGGGACTAGCGGGAGTCACCTACAATGAGCAGTTCTTC	CSVEGLAGVTYNEQFF
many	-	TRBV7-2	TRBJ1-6	TGTGCCAGCAGCTTAGAACAGGAGAGCTCCTATAATTCACCCCTCCACTTT	CASSLEQESSYNSPLHF
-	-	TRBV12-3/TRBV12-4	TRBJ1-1	TGTGCCAGCAGTTTAGCGCCGGCAGGGACAATTCCTGAAGCTTTCTTT	CASSLAPAGTIPEAFF
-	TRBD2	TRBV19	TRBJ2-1	TGTGCCAGTAGTATTAGCGGGAGTAATGAGCAGTTCTTC	CASSISGSNEQFF
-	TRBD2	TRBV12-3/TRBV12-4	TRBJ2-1	TGTGCCAGCAGGGGGAGACTAGCGGGAGTCCAGGGTGGTGAGCAGTTCTTC	CASRGRLAGVQGGEQFF
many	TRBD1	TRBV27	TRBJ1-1	TGTGCCAGCAGTCCCAGGATGAGGACAGGAATCCTGAGCACTGAAGCTTTCTTT	CASSPRMRTGILSTEAFF
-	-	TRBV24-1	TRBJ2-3	TGTGCCACCAGTGATGTGGCAGTCACAGATACGCAGTATTTT	CATSDVAVTDTQYF
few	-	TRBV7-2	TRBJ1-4	TGTGCCAGCAGCTTAGTCGATCGGCCGGGGGAAAAACTGTTTTTT	CASSLVDRPGEKLFF
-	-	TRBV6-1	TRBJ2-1	TGTGCCAGCAGGCTCCGGGCGGGTGATAGCTCCTACAATGAGCAGTTCTTC	CASRLRAGDSSYNEQFF
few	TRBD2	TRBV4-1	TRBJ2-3	TGCGCCAGCAGCCAAACTAAGGGTGCGGGGGGCACAGATACGCAGTATTTT	CASSQTKGAGGTDTQYF
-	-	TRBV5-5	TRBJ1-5	TGTGCCAGCAGCTTGTGGGGCAATAGCAATCAGCCCCAGCATTTT	CASSLWGNSNQPQHF